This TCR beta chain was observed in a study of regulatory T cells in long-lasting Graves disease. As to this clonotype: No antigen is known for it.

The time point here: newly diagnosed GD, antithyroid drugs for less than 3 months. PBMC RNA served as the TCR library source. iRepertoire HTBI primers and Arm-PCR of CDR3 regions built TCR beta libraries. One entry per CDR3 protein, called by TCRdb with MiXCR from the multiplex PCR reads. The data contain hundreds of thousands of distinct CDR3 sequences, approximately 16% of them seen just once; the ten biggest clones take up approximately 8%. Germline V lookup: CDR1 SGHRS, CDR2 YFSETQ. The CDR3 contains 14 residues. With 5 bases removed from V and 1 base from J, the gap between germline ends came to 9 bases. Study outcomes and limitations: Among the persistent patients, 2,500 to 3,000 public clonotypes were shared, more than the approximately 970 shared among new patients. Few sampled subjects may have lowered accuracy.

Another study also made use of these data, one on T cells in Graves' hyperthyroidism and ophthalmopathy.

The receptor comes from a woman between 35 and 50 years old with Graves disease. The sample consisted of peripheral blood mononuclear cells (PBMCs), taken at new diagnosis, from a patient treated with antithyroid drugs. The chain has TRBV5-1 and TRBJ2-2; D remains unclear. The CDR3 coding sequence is TGCGCCAGCAGGTCCCAGCAGAACACCGGGGAGCTGTTTTTT. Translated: CASRSQQNTGELFF. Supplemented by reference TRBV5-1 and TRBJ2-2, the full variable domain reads KAGVTQTPRYLIKTRGQQVTLSCSPISGHRSVSWYQQTPGQGLQFLFEYFSETQRNKGNFPGRFSGRQFSNSRSEMNVSTLELGDSALYLCASRSQQNTGELFFGEGSRLTVL.